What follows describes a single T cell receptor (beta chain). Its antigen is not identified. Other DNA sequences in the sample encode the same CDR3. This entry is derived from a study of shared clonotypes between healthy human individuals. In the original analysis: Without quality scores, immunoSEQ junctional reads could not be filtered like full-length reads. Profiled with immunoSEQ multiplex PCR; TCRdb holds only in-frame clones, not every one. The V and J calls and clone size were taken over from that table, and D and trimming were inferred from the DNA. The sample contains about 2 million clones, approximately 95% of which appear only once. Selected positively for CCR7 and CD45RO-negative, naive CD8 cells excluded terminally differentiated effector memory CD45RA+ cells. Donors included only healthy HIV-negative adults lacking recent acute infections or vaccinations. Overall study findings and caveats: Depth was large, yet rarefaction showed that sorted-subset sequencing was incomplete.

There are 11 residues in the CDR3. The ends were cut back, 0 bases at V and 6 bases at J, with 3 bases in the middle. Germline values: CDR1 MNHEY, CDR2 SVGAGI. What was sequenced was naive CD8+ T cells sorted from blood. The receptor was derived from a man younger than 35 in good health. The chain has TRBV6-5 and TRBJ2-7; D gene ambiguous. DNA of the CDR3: TGTGCCAGCAGTTACTCTGGCGAGCAGTACTTC. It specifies CASSYSGEQYF.